Described below is a single T cell receptor (beta chain) sequence and its context. This clone's antigen is unknown. No base quality values were provided; no much bigger clone lies one nucleotide off. The sample originates from a study of regulatory T cells in long-lasting Graves disease (dated by TCRdb to the early 2020s). Some background on the complete study: Persistent Graves' disease was defined as persistently positive TSH receptor autoantibodies together with antithyroid drug treatment for over 5 years. Peripheral blood TCR sequencing and RNA sequencing compared persistent Graves' disease patients with newly diagnosed Graves' disease patients. The study was registered as a clinical trial and conducted in China. A total of roughly 35 samples underwent TCR sequencing: about 13 from persistent and about 20 from newly diagnosed Graves' disease patients. Antithyroid drugs had been taken for about 10.3 years on average by persistent Graves' disease patients in the clinical cohort. Study-level results and caveats: Sequencing and analysis were restricted to the TCR beta chain. The study examined only peripheral blood because the primary lesion, thyroid tissue, could not be accessed. Lower TCR Shannon entropy and fewer highly expanded clones were observed in persistent Graves' disease patients than in newly diagnosed patients, which suggested clonal expansion. The authors noted that the small sample size was a limitation that may lower accuracy. More public clonotypes were shared among persistent patients (2,741) than among newly diagnosed patients (roughly 1,000). Persistent disease showed preferential use of TRBV28, TRBJ1-2 and TRBJ2-5, whereas newly diagnosed disease favored TRBV20-1 and TRBJ2-1.

Taken from the germline V gene (reference sequence), the CDR1 and CDR2 loops are DFQATT and SNEGSKA. The junction shows trimming of 6 bases on V and 4 bases on J, and the gene matches do not reach 6 bases of it. The CDR3, from cysteine to phenylalanine, totals 13 residues. Only the CDR3 portion is preserved as DNA: 39 bases, with reading frame beginning at the first base. Library method: multiplex PCR. The reads were generated on an Illumina HiSeq 4000. To build TCR beta libraries, CDR3 regions were amplified by Arm-PCR using iRepertoire HTBI primers. Before sequencing, the PCR products underwent gel purification. The authors' pipeline ran thus. Across samples, about 64 TRBV and around 15 TRBJ segments were identified and used for gene usage analysis of CDR3 amino acid clonotypes. COPE and FqMerger were used to merge the filtered high-quality paired reads into contigs. BLAST was used to align contigs to the IMGT TRBV, TRBD and TRBJ reference genes, and CDR3 was defined following IMGT. Clonotypes above 0.1% frequency were classified as highly expanded clones. Shannon entropy served as the measure of repertoire diversity, while the Gini coefficient captured V-J evenness. Clonotypes shared by more than one individual were considered public. The public sequencing data were trimmed at Q25 with fastp and processed into clonotypes with MiXCR by TCRdb, which kept only in-frame beta chains. One record per CDR3 amino acid sequence lists the most common genes and DNA. For this entry, the V and J calls and clone size follow TCRdb and not the study's own pipeline. The sample profile shows 300,000 to 500,000 distinct CDR3 sequences; roughly 20% of them were found once. The ten largest account for around 21% of the sample.

The intended sense of this specimen's time point label: persistent/refractory GD, antithyroid drugs over 5 years with positive TRAb. For both TCR sequencing and RNA sequencing, RNA was extracted from PBMCs in TRIzol. Graves' disease was diagnosed according to American Thyroid Association guidelines. The patients came from an endocrinology department in Xi'an, China. Each patient gave about 8.1 milliliters of peripheral blood, collected in an EDTA anticoagulant tube. Ficoll Paque Plus density gradient separation was used to isolate PBMCs, and no further T cell sorting was done. An Agilent 2100 Bioanalyzer and agarose gel were used to assess RNA quality, and a NanoDrop 2000 was used to measure RNA concentration.

The chain joins TRBV20-1 to TRBJ2-1; TRBD2 lines up with 7 middle nucleotides. The TCR originated in a female donor with Graves disease. The specimen was peripheral blood mononuclear cells (PBMCs), collected when the disease was refractory, from a patient treated with antithyroid drugs. DNA sequence: TGCAGTGCAGCGGGACCCCTATACAATGAGCAGTTCTTC. Translated, it gives CSAAGPLYNEQFF.